This TCR beta chain stems from a study of T cells in Graves' hyperthyroidism and ophthalmopathy. Study-level results: The model anticipated ophthalmopathy a median around six months pre-onset. Most thyroid-expanded clonotypes above 0.001 were also found in blood.

The investigators amplified TCR beta CDR3 regions from RNA transcripts. HTBI primers drove first-round RT-PCR of the TCR CDR3. TCRdb fed the multiplex PCR reads into MiXCR, producing one record per CDR3 protein. The table shows under 350,000 distinct CDR3 sequences, with about 18% occurring only once. A remark on this clonotype: As yet, its antigen is unknown.

The germline CDR1 and CDR2 sequences are SGHRS and YFSETQ. V trimming: 7 bases; J trimming: 1 base; junction bases outside the gene matches: 6. CDR3 length: 16 residues. A lack of ophthalmopathy progression within 18 months defined stable Graves' hyperthyroidism. Hyperthyroidism patients were newly diagnosed, had disease duration under 2 months, and were aged 18 to 65 years. The chain is built from TRBV5-1 and TRBJ2-3; 13 bases are a match to TRBD2. The clonotype comes from a woman aged 45-60 years with Graves' hyperthyroidism. The sequencing input was blood. The CDR3 DNA reads as TGCGCCAGCTTTACTAGCGGGGGGGCTGGCACAGATACGCAGTATTTT. Translation gives CASFTSGGAGTDTQYF.